The T cell receptor beta chain under discussion was sequenced for a study of T cell changes during pregnancy in multiple sclerosis. Germline V gene sequence: CDR1 SGHTA, CDR2 FQGNSA. CDR3 length: 15 amino acids. V lost 6 bases, J lost 8 bases, and 13 bases stayed unmatched. Only one count was recorded for this clone. Sequencing was performed with immunoSEQ multiplex PCR; in TCRdb, only in-frame clones are kept and a portion is missing. Here the sample spans tens of thousands of clones, approximately 92% being singletons. The genes are TRBV7-2 and TRBJ2-1, with 7 bases fitting TRBD1. This specimen was peripheral blood, taken in the first trimester of pregnancy. This TCR was recovered from a female donor with multiple sclerosis, enrolled in a pregnancy study. CDR3 amino acids: CASRIYSPTGHEQFF. CDR3 bases: TGTGCCAGCAGGATATATTCCCCGACAGGGCATGAGCAGTTCTTC.